This is a list of T cell receptor beta chains from one sample in a study of blood T cell repertoires in COVID-19. Libraries were prepared by immunoSEQ multiplex PCR; TCRdb keeps only in-frame clonotypes and omits some of them. Of approximately 220,000 clones listed, roughly 90% are singletons. Sequenced: PBMCs or T cells enriched from blood (not recorded which). These receptor sequences come from a man under 40 who had been exposed to COVID-19. Each CDR3 is given with its conserved first and last residue. D genes are given only for firm matches. The size of a clone is reported for some rows only, either as once, few or many, or as a class for expanded clones.

>TRBV11-3|TRBD1|TRBJ2-3|-
TGTGCCAGCAGCGGCGGACAGGGAAAGGGCACAGATACGCAGTATTTT
CASSGGQGKGTDTQYF
>TRBV7-9|-|TRBJ2-1|-
TGTGCCAGCAGCTTTAGGGTATTAAAGGGGGAGCAGTTCTTC
CASSFRVLKGEQFF
>TRBV7-9|-|TRBJ2-7|-
TGTGCCAGCAGTACGACGGGCGGGACCGGGGCCCACGAGCAGTACTTC
CASSTTGGTGAHEQYF
>TRBV27|TRBD1|TRBJ1-1|-
TGTGCCAGCAGTTTGAGACAGGGTGGGACTGAAGCTTTCTTT
CASSLRQGGTEAFF
>TRBV5-5|-|TRBJ1-1|-
TGTGCCAGCAGCCCCCACGTCGGAGGCACTGAAGCTTTCTTT
CASSPHVGGTEAFF
>TRBV30|TRBD1|TRBJ1-5|-
TGTGCCTGGAGACGACAGGGTAACAATCAGCCCCAGCATTTT
CAWRRQGNNQPQHF
>TRBV19|TRBD1|TRBJ2-6|few
TGTGCCAGTAGTATTGACAGGGCTTATGGGGCCAACGTCCTGACTTTC
CASSIDRAYGANVLTF
>TRBV2|TRBD1|TRBJ1-5|-
TGTGCCAGCAGCCGGGACAGGGAGAATCAGCCCCAGCATTTT
CASSRDRENQPQHF
>TRBV5-6|TRBD1|TRBJ1-6|-
TGTGCCAGCAGCTTGCCAGGGGGAGAATCACCCCTCCACTTT
CASSLPGGESPLHF
>TRBV5-1|-|TRBJ1-5|few
TGCGCCAGCAGCCAGGACGGACATAGCAATCAGCCCCAGCATTTT
CASSQDGHSNQPQHF
>TRBV5-8|-|TRBJ1-1|-
TGTGCCAGCAGCCCCACTAGCACTGAAGCTTTCTTT
CASSPTSTEAFF
>TRBV4-1|TRBD1|TRBJ1-4|-
TGCGCCAGCAGCGGGTCAGGGACAGTAAATGAAAAACTGTTTTTT
CASSGSGTVNEKLFF
>TRBV5-6|-|TRBJ1-4|-
TGTGCCAGCAGCTTGGCCGCTAATGAAAAACTGTTTTTT
CASSLAANEKLFF
>TRBV13|-|TRBJ2-7|-
TGTGCCAGCAGCTTAGGCTTAGCGGCCTGGGAGCAGTACTTC
CASSLGLAAWEQYF
>TRBV5-1|TRBD1|TRBJ1-1|-
TGCGCCAGCAGCTCCTACAGGGGGGACACTGAAGCTTTCTTT
CASSSYRGDTEAFF
>TRBV3-1/TRBV3-2|-|TRBJ1-4|-
TGTGCCAGCAGCCCGAATCGGGGAAATGAAAAACTGTTTTTT
CASSPNRGNEKLFF
>TRBV6-5|TRBD1|TRBJ1-1|-
TGTGCCAGCAGTTACCCGGACAGGGGCACTGAAGCTTTCTTT
CASSYPDRGTEAFF